Listed here is a single T cell receptor beta chain. Its target is unknown. The data derive from a study of cytomegalovirus exposure and HLA in healthy donors. Whole-study findings and limits: As confirmed in vitro, a few CMV-associated chains were specific for CMV antigens. Productive rates of about 87% or about 30% were seen for most TCR beta V segments in an earlier analysis.

60 Vbeta and 13 Jbeta primers were used in PCR. Sequencing used immunoSEQ multiplex PCR; TCRdb keeps in-frame clones, though not all of them. The sample holds 69,000 or so clones, 60% to 75% seen once. The clonotype was recovered from a woman aged 60-75 years in good health and CMV-seropositive. Sequencing used PBMCs.

CDR3 amino acids: CASSPRTGGTGELFF. The CDR3 DNA reads as TGTGCCAGCAGCCCAAGGACAGGAGGAACCGGGGAGCTGTTTTTT. The rearrangement links TRBV9 to TRBJ2-2; TRBD1 matches 7 bases. Germline CDR1 SGDLS, CDR2 YYNGEE. Trimming cost V 4 bases and J 5 bases; bases outside gene matches: 8. The CDR3 runs 15 residues.